This T cell receptor beta chain was profiled in a study of blood T cell repertoires in COVID-19. Background on the study: The United States, Italy and Spain were the sources of the acute and convalescent COVID-19 samples.

Sequenced by immunoSEQ multiplex PCR; TCRdb stores in-frame clones only, minus some. The repertoire consists of under 450,000 clones, with approximately 89% occurring once and the leading ten covering roughly 1.4%. Cohort assignment relied on participant-reported clinical history. Before being deemed recovered, Cohort 3 donors had two negative PCRs, clearance, or symptom resolution. This TCR came from a young man who had recovered from COVID-19. Sequences were obtained from PBMCs or T cells enriched from blood (not recorded which).

CDR3 region: CASSPGQRGSPLHF. The CDR3, as DNA: TGTGCCAGCAGTCCGGGCCAAAGGGGCTCACCCCTCCACTTT. The genes are TRBV27 and TRBJ1-6, with D possibly being TRBD1 (5 bases). There are 14 residues in the CDR3. Trimming cost V 5 bases and J 10 bases, with 15 bases left between them. Germline loops: CDR1 MNHEY, CDR2 SMNVEV (reference sequence).